Following are 2 T cell receptor beta chains from one sample sequenced in a study of neurological immune-mediated disorders. TCRdb itself ran the 5' RACE reads through MiXCR, one entry per CDR3 protein. This sample has 55,000 to 60,000 distinct CDR3 sequences; around 3.6% occur once, and the top ten carry approximately 3.3%. Sample: PBMCs. These receptors were collected from a woman in her 30s with multiple sclerosis.

This clonotype was detected many times. The V call is TRBV20-1, the J call TRBJ1-2, with TRBD1 identical over 9 bases. From germline, CDR1 is DFQATT and CDR2 SNEGSKA (reference sequence). Trimming removed 4 bases from V and 6 bases from J; junction bases left unmatched: 6. CDR3 size: 13 residues. The CDR3 protein is CSAIGTGFDGYTF. CDR3 coding DNA: TGCAGTGCTATAGGGACAGGGTTCGATGGCTACACCTTC.

This clonotype was counted at least ten times. The V and J genes are TRBV20-1 and TRBJ2-1; no reliable D call. V lost 4 bases and J 7 bases, leaving 20 bases between the germline ends. This CDR3 has 15 amino acids. CDR1 and CDR2 (germline): DFQATT, SNEGSKA (reference sequence). The CDR3 region is CSATPRLLLANEQFF. For the CDR3, the DNA is TGCAGTGCTACCCCCCGACTCCTCCTGGCAAATGAGCAGTTCTTC.